The 21 T cell receptor beta chains below were found in one sample sequenced in a study of T cell repertoires in cytomegalovirus infection. TCRdb re-called the reads with MiXCR, one entry per CDR3 protein. The sample includes 150,000 to 200,000 distinct CDR3 sequences, 28% of them seen just once. Specimen: PBMCs. All receptors derive from a human donor in good health (CMV status not recorded). Some clones in this sample may be carry-over from other donors' samples.

This clonotype was seen ten or more times. This chain connects TRBV12-5 to TRBJ2-1; 9 bases are shared with TRBD2. The V gene end was trimmed by 2 bases and the J gene end by 4 bases; junction bases not matched to a gene: 9. Per germline, CDR1 LGHNT and CDR2 FRNRAP. There are 17 residues in the CDR3. The CDR3 protein is CASGLPFLAGSYNEQFF. The CDR3 coding sequence is TGTGCTAGTGGTTTGCCCTTCCTAGCGGGGAGTTACAATGAGCAGTTCTTC.

The chain has TRBV25-1 and TRBJ2-3, with D hard to call. V was clipped by 5 bases and J by 0 bases, with 9 bases between them. This CDR3 contains 14 residues. Germline V lookup: CDR1 MGHDK, CDR2 SYGVNS. CDR3 region: CASSSPESTDTQYF. CDR3 DNA: TGTGCCAGCAGTTCTCCGGAGAGCACAGATACGCAGTATTTT.

This clonotype was recorded a few times. V gene TRBV19 combines with J gene TRBJ1-1; a possible D gene is TRBD1 (5 bases). Germline V lookup: CDR1 LNHDA, CDR2 SQIVND (reference sequence). The V end was cut by 10 bases, the J end by 3 bases, with 15 bases between. CDR3 length: 13 residues. The CDR3, as DNA: TGTGCCACCAGGGAGAGGCAGCACACTGAAGCTTTCTTT. This encodes CATRERQHTEAFF.

This clonotype was seen at least ten times. The chain combines TRBV6-2 or TRBV6-3 with TRBJ2-3, with D maybe TRBD1 (6 bases). The germline V gene encodes CDR1 MNHEY and CDR2 SVGEGT. Trimming took 6 bases from V and 4 from J, leaving 20 bases between them. CDR3 length equals 16 residues. The CDR3 protein is CASSLRQVTPPDTQYF. The DNA of the CDR3 is TGTGCCAGCAGCCTCCGACAGGTCACCCCACCAGATACGCAGTATTTT.

This clonotype was seen only a few times. The rearrangement uses TRBV3-1 and TRBJ1-3; D is uncertain. Trimming left V 8 bases short and J 7 bases short, with 15 bases between. This CDR3 has 13 amino acids. The germline CDR1 and CDR2 sequences are LGHDT and YNNKEL (reference sequence). CDR3 DNA sequence: TGTGCCAGCCGGAGTCGGGCGGGGAACACCATATATTTT. It is translated as CASRSRAGNTIYF. The variable domain in full, with the rest retrieved from reference TRBV3-1 and TRBJ1-3, is DTAVSQTPKYLVTQMGNDKSIKCEQNLGHDTMYWYKQDSKKFLKIMFSYNNKELIINETVPNRFSPKSPDKAHLNLHINSLELGDSAVYFCASRSRAGNTIYFGEGSWLTVV.

The chain is built from TRBV19 and TRBJ2-7; TRBD1 matches at 10 bases. The CDR3 covers 15 residues. Germline trimming cut 5 bases from V and 3 bases from J; bases unmatched to any gene: 7. CDR1 is LNHDA, CDR2 SQIVND, per germline (reference sequence). This CDR3 reads CASSFRDRGLYEQYF. DNA for the CDR3: TGTGCCAGTAGTTTCCGGGACAGGGGCCTCTACGAGCAGTACTTC.

The chain employs TRBV6-5 and TRBJ1-5; D not resolved. The CDR3 has 13 amino acids. Deletions cut 2 bases from V and 5 bases from J, with 7 bases between. In germline, CDR1 is MNHEY, CDR2 SVGAGI. The CDR3 loop reads CASSYKADQPQHF. For the CDR3, the DNA is TGTGCCAGCAGTTACAAGGCGGATCAGCCCCAGCATTTT.

The chain recombines TRBV2 with TRBJ1-2; 8 positions agree with TRBD1. This CDR3 is built from 12 residues. Per the germline V gene, CDR1 is SNHLY and CDR2 is FYNNEI. J was trimmed by 4 bases and V by 8 bases; bases with no gene match: 3. This chain's CDR3 is CASGTGRYGYTF. The CDR3 coding sequence is TGTGCCAGCGGGACAGGTCGCTATGGCTACACCTTC. The full variable domain, rest sourced from reference TRBV2 and TRBJ1-2, is EPEVTQTPSHQVTQMGQEVILRCVPISNHLYFYWYRQILGQKVEFLVSFYNNEISEKSEIFDDQFSVERPDGSNFTLKIRSTKLEDSAMYFCASGTGRYGYTFGSGTRLTVV.

V and J are TRBV6-5 and TRBJ1-3, with 7 bases identical to TRBD1. CDR1 is MNHEY and CDR2 is SVGAGI in the germline V gene. The CDR3 extends over 13 amino acids. V was pared by 6 bases and J by 4 bases, with 3 bases of the junction left unmatched. CDR3 amino acids: CASRPGGGNTIYF. In DNA, the CDR3 is TGTGCCAGCAGACCAGGGGGAGGAAACACCATATATTTT.

The chain recombines TRBV29-1 with TRBJ1-1, with TRBD1 matching 7 bases. V dropped 6 bases and J dropped 0; count of bases not matched to a gene: 10. The CDR3 totals 15 residues. CDR1 is SQVTM and CDR2 is ANQGSEA in the germline V gene. The CDR3 here is CSVVVTGEMNTEAFF. In nucleotides, the CDR3 is TGCAGCGTCGTCGTAACAGGGGAAATGAACACTGAAGCTTTCTTT.

V and J are TRBV5-4 and TRBJ1-2; D is possibly TRBD1 (5 bases). CDR1 is SGHNT and CDR2 is YYREEE in the germline V gene (reference sequence). Deletions cut 4 bases from V and 10 bases from J, with 14 bases between. The CDR3 sequence is 12 residues long. The CDR3 DNA reads as TGTGCCAGCAGCCGCGGCGGGACCGTCTACACCTTC. Amino acids: CASSRGGTVYTF.

The chain employs TRBV11-2 and TRBJ2-1; tentative D call: TRBD2 (6 bases). The CDR3 spans 14 residues. V shed 5 bases and J shed 7 bases, with 15 bases lying between them. The germline V gene has CDR1 SGHAT and CDR2 FQNNGV. CDR3 in amino acids: CASSPLTGENEQFF. CDR3 sequence (DNA): TGTGCCAGCAGCCCCTTAACGGGGGAGAATGAGCAGTTCTTC.

The chain links TRBV6-6 to TRBJ1-6, with D tentatively TRBD1 (6 bases). CDR3 length: 13 amino acids. V was clipped by 6 bases and J by 6 bases, with 9 bases between them. The germline V gene has CDR1 MNHNY and CDR2 SVGAGI (reference sequence). As DNA, the CDR3 is TGTGCCAGCAGCGAACAGGGTAATTCACCCCTCCACTTT. It translates to CASSEQGNSPLHF.

The CDR3 nucleotides are TGTGCCACCAGCAGAGTAGCGGATGAAAAACTGTTTTTT. Encoded protein: CATSRVADEKLFF. The V gene is TRBV15, the J gene TRBJ1-4; no clear D. CDR3 length equals 13 residues. The ends were cut back, 1 base at V and 6 bases at J, with 6 bases in the middle. The germline CDR1 and CDR2 sequences are LNHNV and YYDKDF (reference sequence). The full variable domain, with the rest looked up from reference TRBV15 and TRBJ1-4, is DAMVIQNPRYQVTQFGKPVTLSCSQTLNHNVMYWYQQKSSQAPKLLFHYYDKDFNNEADTPDNFQSRRPNTSFCFLDIRSPGLGDTAMYLCATSRVADEKLFFGSGTQLSVL.

This clonotype appeared many times. This rearrangement joins TRBV6-6 to TRBJ1-3; no clear D. This CDR3 contains 13 residues. Trimming shortened V by 10 bases and J by 4 bases, and 14 bases separated the two germline ends. CDR1 is MNHNY and CDR2 is SVGAGI in the germline V gene (reference sequence). This chain's CDR3 is CAIRRDGGNTIYF. The DNA for the CDR3 is TGTGCCATTAGAAGGGATGGCGGAAACACCATATATTTT.

The chain uses TRBV7-9 and TRBJ2-5; D not resolved. This CDR3 is built from 12 residues. Per the germline V gene, CDR1 is SEHNR and CDR2 is FQNEAQ (reference sequence). The V end lost 4 bases, the J end lost 5 bases, and 8 bases lay between the germline ends. CDR3 region: CASSSELETQYF. Here the CDR3 DNA reads TGTGCCAGCAGCTCGGAATTGGAGACCCAGTACTTC. The full variable domain, completed using reference TRBV7-9 and TRBJ2-5, is DTGVSQNPRHKITKRGQNVTFRCDPISEHNRLYWYRQTLGQGPEFLTYFQNEAQLEKSRLLSDRFSAERPKGSFSTLEIQRTEQGDSAMYLCASSSELETQYFGPGTRLLVL.

The chain joins TRBV5-3 to TRBJ2-3; weak D call: TRBD1 (5 bases). TRBV5-3 is an ORF for which the function is uncertain. V shed 8 bases and J shed 8 bases, with 12 bases lying between them. The CDR3 sequence is 11 residues long. In nucleotides, the CDR3 is TGTGCCAGCATCACCCAGGGTACGCAGTATTTT. This encodes CASITQGTQYF.

This chain connects TRBV7-2 to TRBJ1-2; a weak D match, TRBD1 (6 bases). Germline CDR1 and CDR2: SGHTA and FQGNSA. CDR3 length: 16 residues. Trimming pared 3 bases from V and 2 bases from J, leaving 16 bases between. The CDR3 region is CASSFRGGSANYGYTF. The CDR3 DNA follows: TGTGCCAGCAGCTTTCGAGGGGGGTCCGCAAACTATGGCTACACCTTC.

This clonotype was counted between two and nine times. The chain links TRBV4-2 to TRBJ1-1; 7 bases agree with TRBD1. The CDR3 runs to 15 residues. The J segment lost 0 bases and the V segment lost 5 bases, leaving 6 bases of the junction unmatched. Germline V gives CDR1 LGHNA, CDR2 YNFKEQ. The CDR3 sequence: CASSEPGQMNTEAFF. In nucleotides, the CDR3 is TGTGCCAGCAGCGAACCGGGACAGATGAACACTGAAGCTTTCTTT.

The gene calls are TRBV10-3 and TRBJ2-7, with 14 nucleotides matching TRBD2. CDR1 and CDR2 from the germline V gene are ENHRY and SYGVKD. With V trimmed by 6 bases and J by 0 bases, 4 bases remained unmatched. The CDR3 runs 16 residues. DNA of the CDR3: TGTGCCATCAGCCCGGGACTAGCGGGGGACTCCTACGAGCAGTACTTC. Translating it yields CAISPGLAGDSYEQYF.

This clonotype was seen a handful of times. The chain joins TRBV7-8 to TRBJ1-1, with unresolved D. The length of the CDR3 is 14 residues. V shed 5 bases and J shed 1 base, with 11 bases lying between them. Germline V gives CDR1 SGHVS, CDR2 FQNEAQ. The CDR3 sequence: CASSPPGRNTEAFF. The CDR3 region has the DNA TGTGCCAGCAGCCCACCGGGGAGGAACACTGAAGCTTTCTTT.